The 31 T cell receptor beta chains in this list originate from one sample, sequenced in a study of CD8 T cells in Susac syndrome (dated by TCRdb to about 2019). Libraries were built with the immunoSEQ multiplex PCR assay. RNA was extracted using the RNeasy kit, and about 0.5 to 1 microgram was reverse transcribed with random hexamers. Using fastp at Q25 and MiXCR, TCRdb reprocessed the public reads and kept productive beta chains. Records with the same CDR3 protein are collapsed into one entry carrying the most frequent genes and DNA. This sample gives approximately 130,000 distinct CDR3 sequences in total; around 90% of them show up just once. The ten largest make up around 0.24% of the sample. Sequenced sample: CD8+ T cells from PBMCs. The receptor source for this set is a human donor with multiple sclerosis.

CDR3 sequence reads: CASSVSNTGELFF. In DNA, the CDR3 is TGTGCCAGCAGCGTCTCTAACACCGGGGAGCTGTTTTTT. The chain carries TRBV9 and TRBJ2-2, with D hard to call. Germline values: CDR1 SGDLS, CDR2 YYNGEE. This CDR3 is built from 13 residues. V was pared by 2 bases and J by 2 bases, with 4 bases between.

V is TRBV3-1 and J is TRBJ1-2, with D hard to call. The CDR3 is made up of 16 amino acids. From germline, CDR1 is LGHDT and CDR2 YNNKEL (reference sequence). Trimming took off 0 bases at V and 5 bases at J, with 16 bases between the two ends. The CDR3 spells CASSQDLISGSYGYTF. The CDR3 region has the DNA TGTGCCAGCAGCCAAGATCTAATTTCTGGGTCGTATGGCTACACCTTC.

The genes are TRBV7-9 and TRBJ2-1; D not resolved. Trimming cost V 2 bases and J 2 bases, with 4 bases left between them. Germline CDR1 is SEHNR and CDR2 is FQNEAQ (reference sequence). This CDR3 contains 13 residues. CDR3 nucleotide sequence: TGTGCCAGCAGCTTAATAACCTACAATGAGCAGTTCTTC. It codes for CASSLITYNEQFF.

The chain has TRBV6-6 and TRBJ2-2; the D is unclear. The CDR3 is 15 amino acids. Germline CDR1 is MNHNY and CDR2 is SVGAGI (reference sequence). V shed 5 bases and J shed 6 bases, with 16 bases lying between them. CDR3 DNA sequence: TGTGCCAGCAGTCCCGTACCGTCTGGGTCCGGGGAGCTGTTTTTT. Translated, it gives CASSPVPSGSGELFF.

V and J are TRBV7-9 and TRBJ2-1, with 10 bases matching TRBD2. The junction had 1 base not matched to a gene; V was cut back by 7 bases and J by 4 bases. Germline lookup yields CDR1 SEHNR and CDR2 FQNEAQ (reference sequence). CDR3 size: 13 residues. CDR3 in amino acids: CASTSGSYNEQFF. For the CDR3, the DNA is TGTGCCAGCACTAGCGGGAGTTACAATGAGCAGTTCTTC.

This chain connects TRBV15 to TRBJ2-3; TRBD2 might be the D (6 bases). This CDR3 spans 15 amino acids. Trimming pared 3 bases from V and 3 bases from J, leaving 13 bases between. Germline CDR1 and CDR2: LNHNV and YYDKDF (reference sequence). CDR3 in DNA: TGTGCCACCAGCAGCCTGAGGAGGGGAACAGATACGCAGTATTTT. This translates into CATSSLRRGTDTQYF.

J is TRBJ2-7 and V is TRBV7-9; possible D gene TRBD2, 5 bases. Germline V gene data show CDR1 as SEHNR and CDR2 as FQNEAQ (reference sequence). V lost 5 bases and J lost 0, with 14 bases in between. The CDR3 contains 15 residues. In nucleotides, the CDR3 is TGTGCCAGCAGCCAAGGACTCCAGAGCTCCTACGAGCAGTACTTC. Its protein product is CASSQGLQSSYEQYF.

This clonotype was counted a single time. The rearrangement uses TRBV2 and TRBJ1-2; 7 nucleotides line up with TRBD1. V lost 3 bases, J lost 3 bases, and 7 bases stayed unmatched. Germline V gives CDR1 SNHLY, CDR2 FYNNEI. This CDR3 comprises 15 residues. CDR3 DNA sequence: TGTGCCAGCAGTGACAGCCGGACAGGCGACTATGGCTACACCTTC. Residues: CASSDSRTGDYGYTF.

The CDR3 loop reads CASSQSADNTEAFF. CDR3 coding DNA: TGTGCCAGCAGCCAATCAGCGGATAACACTGAAGCTTTCTTT. The V and J genes are TRBV16 and TRBJ1-1; D is unclear. Trimming shortened V by 0 bases and J by 2 bases, and 7 bases separated the two germline ends. CDR3 size: 14 residues. The germline CDR1 and CDR2 sequences are KGHSY and FQNENV. Variable domain in full (rest from reference TRBV16 and TRBJ1-1): GEEVAQTPKHLVRGEGQKAKLYCAPIKGHSYVFWYQQVLKNEFKFLISFQNENVFDETGMPKERFSAKCLPNSPCSLEIQATKLEDSAVYFCASSQSADNTEAFFGQGTRLTVV.

The rearrangement links TRBV5-6 to TRBJ2-1; D remains ambiguous. Trimming left V 3 bases short and J 8 bases short, with 18 bases between. Germline V gene lookup returns CDR1 SGHDT and CDR2 YYEEEE. This CDR3 is built from 15 residues. The CDR3 loop reads CASSSLQYPGDEQFF. CDR3 in DNA: TGTGCCAGCAGCTCCCTGCAGTACCCAGGTGATGAGCAGTTCTTC. Together with reference TRBV5-6 and TRBJ2-1, the CDR3 gives the full variable domain: DAGVTQSPTHLIKTRGQQVTLRCSPKSGHDTVSWYQQALGQGPQFIFQYYEEEERQRGNFPDRFSGHQFPNYSSELNVNALLLGDSALYLCASSSLQYPGDEQFFGPGTRLTVL.

The rearrangement links TRBV13 to TRBJ1-1; D is ambiguous. Germline CDR1 reads PRHDT; CDR2 reads FYEKMQ (reference sequence). The CDR3 contains 14 residues. Trimming removed 3 bases from V and 4 bases from J, with 12 bases in between. The CDR3 coding sequence is TGTGCCAGCAGCTTCGACGGTGGGGTCACTGAAGCTTTCTTT. Protein: CASSFDGGVTEAFF.

V and J are TRBV19 and TRBJ2-7; 9 nucleotides align to TRBD1. The CDR3 is 14 amino acids. Looked up from germline, CDR1 is LNHDA and CDR2 is SQIVND (reference sequence). V shed 10 bases and J 3 bases; nucleotides not matched to a gene: 10. The CDR3 loop is CATTPTGGIYEQYF. CDR3 DNA sequence: TGTGCCACTACCCCGACAGGGGGAATCTACGAGCAGTACTTC.

The CDR3 DNA sequence: TGTGCGTCCATCTCTGGGGCCAACGTCCTGACTTTC. This sequence encodes CASISGANVLTF. The chain recombines TRBV30 with TRBJ2-6; no definite D call. CDR1 and CDR2 from the germline V gene are GTSNPN and SVGIG (reference sequence). The CDR3 runs to 12 residues.

This clonotype has only one observation. J is TRBJ2-2 and V is TRBV27; a weak D match, TRBD2 (6 bases). With 8 bases removed from V and 3 bases from J, the gap between germline ends came to 13 bases. The germline V gene has CDR1 MNHEY and CDR2 SMNVEV (reference sequence). The CDR3 consists of 14 residues. The CDR3 DNA sequence: TGTGCCAGCGCCCGGGAGAAGGACACCGGGGAGCTGTTTTTT. Its translation is CASAREKDTGELFF.

J is TRBJ2-7 and V is TRBV7-9; 11 nucleotides agree with TRBD1. J was trimmed by 4 bases and V by 5 bases; bases with no gene match: 10. This CDR3 has 16 residues. Germline V CDR1 and CDR2: SEHNR, FQNEAQ (reference sequence). This CDR3 is CASSARTGGSPYEQYF. In DNA, the CDR3 is TGTGCCAGCAGCGCCCGGACAGGGGGCTCACCTTACGAGCAGTACTTC. Drawing the rest from reference TRBV7-9 and TRBJ2-7, the complete variable domain is DTGVSQNPRHKITKRGQNVTFRCDPISEHNRLYWYRQTLGQGPEFLTYFQNEAQLEKSRLLSDRFSAERPKGSFSTLEIQRTEQGDSAMYLCASSARTGGSPYEQYFGPGTRLTVT.

The chain recombines TRBV7-9 with TRBJ2-1, with 9 nucleotides matching TRBD2. V trimming: 1 base; J trimming: 2 bases; junction bases outside the gene matches: 3. Germline V gene sequence: CDR1 SEHNR, CDR2 FQNEAQ (reference sequence). The CDR3 has 16 amino acids. The CDR3 nucleotides are TGTGCCAGCAGCTTAGGTCCTAGCGGGACCTACAATGAGCAGTTCTTC. Translation: CASSLGPSGTYNEQFF.

The genes are TRBV7-2 and TRBJ1-2; a weak D match, TRBD1 (6 bases). This CDR3 is built from 13 residues. Per germline, CDR1 SGHTA and CDR2 FQGNSA. Trimming took 8 bases from V and 1 from J, leaving 11 bases between them. The chain's CDR3 is CASRYRDNYGYTF. The CDR3 DNA is TGTGCCAGCCGCTACAGGGATAACTATGGCTACACCTTC.

This clonotype has a single count. V usage is TRBV20-1 and J usage is TRBJ1-3; D is uncertain. The CDR3 covers 12 residues. Trimming removed 3 bases from V and 0 bases from J, with 3 bases in between. Per germline, CDR1 DFQATT and CDR2 SNEGSKA (reference sequence). In DNA form, the CDR3 reads TGCAGTGCTAGTGCCTCTGGAAACACCATATATTTT. Protein sequence: CSASASGNTIYF.

The V gene is TRBV20-1, the J gene TRBJ2-1, with D possibly being TRBD2 (5 bases). The CDR3 totals 11 residues. From germline, CDR1 is DFQATT and CDR2 SNEGSKA (reference sequence). V shed 4 bases and J shed 5 bases, with 6 bases lying between them. The CDR3 sequence is CSANGDNEQFF. The DNA for the CDR3 is TGCAGTGCTAACGGGGACAATGAGCAGTTCTTC.

This clonotype was detected only once. The chain has TRBV6-4 and TRBJ2-7, with a weak D call TRBD1 (5 bases). Germline assignment: CDR1 MRHNA and CDR2 SNTAGT. The V end was cut by 2 bases, the J end by 2 bases, with 13 bases between. This CDR3 is built from 15 residues. The CDR3 sequence: CASSDAGGQPYEQYF. Here the CDR3 DNA reads TGTGCCAGCAGTGACGCCGGTGGACAACCCTACGAGCAGTACTTC.

The V and J genes are TRBV7-8 and TRBJ1-6; no reliable D call. The V end lost 3 bases, the J end lost 2 bases, and 5 bases lay between the germline ends. The CDR3 extends over 14 amino acids. The germline V gene encodes CDR1 SGHVS and CDR2 FQNEAQ. CDR3 sequence reads: CASSLEAYNSPLHF. DNA of the CDR3: TGTGCCAGCAGCTTGGAAGCCTATAATTCACCCCTCCACTTT.

The J gene is TRBJ2-4, the V gene TRBV2, with D perhaps TRBD1 (6 bases). This CDR3 has 15 residues. Trimming shortened V by 4 bases and J by 8 bases, and 18 bases separated the two germline ends. CDR1 and CDR2 from the germline V gene are SNHLY and FYNNEI. CDR3 coding DNA: TGTGCCAGCAGTGGCAACAGGGCTTTGGGGGACATTCAGTACTTC. Translated, it gives CASSGNRALGDIQYF.

The CDR3 region is CASSLSGGLGQFF. The CDR3 nucleotides are TGTGCCAGCAGTTTGTCAGGGGGCCTCGGGCAGTTCTTC. The rearrangement uses TRBV27 and TRBJ2-1; 8 positions match TRBD1. Germline-derived CDR1 and CDR2 are MNHEY and SMNVEV (reference sequence). The CDR3 spans 13 residues. With V trimmed by 3 bases and J by 12 bases, 7 bases remained unmatched.

This chain joins TRBV2 and TRBJ2-3; TRBD1 agrees at 9 bases. Germline V lookup: CDR1 SNHLY, CDR2 FYNNEI. The CDR3 covers 16 residues. The V and J ends lost 5 bases and 1 base, in that order; junction bases with no gene match: 7. The CDR3 region has the DNA TGTGCCAGCAGTCTTCCCGGGGACAGGGGCACAGATACGCAGTATTTT. Translation gives CASSLPGDRGTDTQYF.

The genes are TRBV27 and TRBJ2-7, with a weak D call TRBD2 (5 bases). V dropped 6 bases and J dropped 3 bases, with 15 bases sitting between them. This CDR3 is 14 amino acids long. In germline, CDR1 is MNHEY, CDR2 SMNVEV (reference sequence). The CDR3 DNA is TGTGCCAGCAGCCCGGGATTCCGGGTCTACGAGCAGTACTTC. Residues: CASSPGFRVYEQYF.

The CDR3 DNA reads TGTGCCAGCAGTTCTGCAGCGGGCTGGGAGCAGTACTTC. Translated: CASSSAAGWEQYF. J is TRBJ2-7 and V is TRBV6-2 or TRBV6-3; possibly TRBD2 for D (6 bases). The CDR3 extends over 13 amino acids. Trimming left V 4 bases short and J 7 bases short, with 14 bases between. Per germline, CDR1 MNHEY and CDR2 SVGEGT.

The chain uses TRBV24-1 and TRBJ1-5; the D gene is possibly TRBD1 (6 bases). Germline lookup yields CDR1 KGHDR and CDR2 SFDVKD. This CDR3 comprises 17 residues. V shed 4 bases and J shed 4 bases, with 19 bases lying between them. CDR3 in amino acids: CATSDSLITGWNQPQHF. CDR3 DNA sequence: TGTGCCACCAGTGACTCCCTTATAACAGGGTGGAATCAGCCCCAGCATTTT.

The chain combines TRBV3-1 with TRBJ2-7, with 10 bases matching TRBD2. J lost 3 bases, V lost 5 bases, and 4 bases had no gene match. CDR3 size: 14 residues. Per germline, CDR1 LGHDT and CDR2 YNNKEL (reference sequence). The DNA of the CDR3 is TGTGCCAGCAGCACCCGACTAGCGGGCTACGAGCAGTACTTC. It specifies CASSTRLAGYEQYF.

The V and J genes are TRBV10-3 and TRBJ2-7; the D is unclear. V was cut by 0 bases and J by 0 bases, with 6 bases left in between. The CDR3 has 14 residues. CDR1 is ENHRY, CDR2 SYGVKD, per germline. CDR3 residues: CAISESGLSYEQYF. As DNA, the CDR3 is TGTGCCATCAGTGAGTCTGGGCTCTCCTACGAGCAGTACTTC.

This chain joins TRBV9 and TRBJ2-2; TRBD1 aligns across 7 bases. Germline trimming cut 3 bases from V and 7 bases from J; bases unmatched to any gene: 12. This CDR3 is built from 16 residues. CDR1 SGDLS and CDR2 YYNGEE come from the germline V gene. CDR3 DNA sequence: TGTGCCAGCAGCGCCCCAGGGGGTCGGAGGTTCGGGGAGCTGTTTTTT. This encodes CASSAPGGRRFGELFF.

The chain has TRBV7-3 and TRBJ2-5; D unclear. Trimming removed 5 bases from V and 5 bases from J, with 18 bases in between. Germline lookup yields CDR1 SGHTA and CDR2 FQGTGA. The CDR3 loop spans 15 amino acids. The CDR3 reads CASSPHLQSMETQYF. CDR3 DNA: TGTGCCAGCAGCCCTCATCTGCAGAGCATGGAGACCCAGTACTTC. Full variable domain (missing parts from reference TRBV7-3 and TRBJ2-5): GAGVSQTPSNKVTEKGKYVELRCDPISGHTALYWYRQSLGQGPEFLIYFQGTGAADDSGLPNDRFFAVRPEGSVSTLKIQRTERGDSAVYLCASSPHLQSMETQYFGPGTRLLVL.